The TCR beta chain described here comes from a study of blood T cell repertoires in COVID-19. As for the study in general: PBMCs, B-cell-depleted T cells, or T cells provided the cDNA or gDNA that made up the material.

Per the authors' pipeline: Quantification of nucleated cells was approximated via reference gene primer amplification. Clones were sequenced by immunoSEQ multiplex PCR, and TCRdb holds only the in-frame ones, with some missing. V, J and clone size are those of that table, while D and trimming were read from the DNA. The data contain 90,000 to 110,000 clones, roughly 76% of them singletons. With 2 bases removed from V and 3 bases from J, the gap between germline ends came to 11 bases. This CDR3 contains 14 residues. The germline CDR1 and CDR2 sequences are MNHEY and SVGAGI. Sequenced: peripheral blood. The chain couples TRBV6-5 to TRBJ2-7, with TRBD2 as a possible D gene (5 bases). This TCR came from a woman in her 70s with acute or convalescent COVID-19. CDR3 sequence: CASSYDTRGYEQYF. The CDR3 nucleotides read TGTGCCAGCAGTTACGACACCCGGGGCTACGAGCAGTACTTC.